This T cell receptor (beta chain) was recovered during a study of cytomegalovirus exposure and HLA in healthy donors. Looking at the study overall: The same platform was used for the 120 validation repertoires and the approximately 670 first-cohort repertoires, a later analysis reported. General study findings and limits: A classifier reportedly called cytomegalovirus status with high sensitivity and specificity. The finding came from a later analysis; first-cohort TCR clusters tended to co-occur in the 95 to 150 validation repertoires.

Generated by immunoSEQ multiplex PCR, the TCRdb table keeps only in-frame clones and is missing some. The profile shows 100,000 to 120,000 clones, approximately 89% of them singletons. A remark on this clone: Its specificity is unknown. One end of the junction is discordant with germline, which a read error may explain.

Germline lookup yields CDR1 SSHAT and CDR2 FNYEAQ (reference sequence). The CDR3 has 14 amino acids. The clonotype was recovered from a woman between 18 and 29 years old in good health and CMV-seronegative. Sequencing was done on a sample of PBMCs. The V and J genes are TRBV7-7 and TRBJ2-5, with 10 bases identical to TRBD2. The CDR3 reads CASSLAGGQETQYF. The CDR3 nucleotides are TGTGCTAGCAGCTTAGCGGGGGGCCAAGAGACCCAGTACTTC.